This T cell receptor beta chain was documented in a study of preoperative IRX-2 immunotherapy in early breast cancer (dated by TCRdb to about 2019). The treatment or condition label on this specimen signifies: preoperative locoregional IRX-2 cytokine immunotherapy. The samples were obtained from a phase Ib study that tested preoperative, locoregional IRX-2 cytokine immunotherapy designed to prime immune responses. Before surgery, IRX-2 was given to the donors, who were patients with early-stage breast cancer. The CDR3, from cysteine to phenylalanine, totals 14 residues. This entry keeps only the CDR3 DNA: 42 bases, framed from base 1. V ends up 7 bases short and J 3 bases short, with an unmatched junction base count of 11. According to the germline V gene, CDR1 reads SQVTM and CDR2 reads ANQGSEA. On this clone itself: Its recognized antigen is unknown. There are no base qualities to consult, and no much larger clone falls within one base.

The library was prepared using the immunoSEQ multiplex PCR assay. As stored in TCRdb, this immuneACCESS dataset retains in-frame rearrangements with V and J assigned. A fraction of the clones does not appear; measured against another copy, unresolved V genes explain less than half of the discrepancy, and the remainder lacks a known reason. The sample table holds roughly 62,000 clones, of which roughly 94% were seen once. The top ten constitute roughly 1.5% of the sample. The clonotype was recovered from a human donor with breast cancer. The chain couples TRBV29-1 to TRBJ1-2; 7 bases in the middle match TRBD1. Sampling was performed from a patient treated with IRX-2 immunotherapy. The DNA sequence follows: TGCAGCGCTGCTTTGGCAGGGGGAGACTATGGCTACACCTTC. This codes for CSAALAGGDYGYTF.